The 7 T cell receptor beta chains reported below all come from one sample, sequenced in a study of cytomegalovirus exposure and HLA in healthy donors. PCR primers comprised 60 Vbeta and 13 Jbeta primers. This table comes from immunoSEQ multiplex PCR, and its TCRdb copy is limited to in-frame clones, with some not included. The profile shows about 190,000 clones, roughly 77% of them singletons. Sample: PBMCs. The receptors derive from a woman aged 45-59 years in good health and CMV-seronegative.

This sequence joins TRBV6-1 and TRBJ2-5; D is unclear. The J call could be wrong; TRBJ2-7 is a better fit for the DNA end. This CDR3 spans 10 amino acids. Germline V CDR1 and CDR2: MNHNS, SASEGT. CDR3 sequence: CASSQYEQYF. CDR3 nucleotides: TGTGCCAGCAGTCAATACGAGCAGTACTTC.

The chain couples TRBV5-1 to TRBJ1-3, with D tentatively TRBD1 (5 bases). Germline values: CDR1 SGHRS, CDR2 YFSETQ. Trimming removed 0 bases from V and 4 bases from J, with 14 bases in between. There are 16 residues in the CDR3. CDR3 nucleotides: TGCGCCAGCAGCTTGGCTTCAGGGCGTGACGGAAACACCATATATTTT. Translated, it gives CASSLASGRDGNTIYF.

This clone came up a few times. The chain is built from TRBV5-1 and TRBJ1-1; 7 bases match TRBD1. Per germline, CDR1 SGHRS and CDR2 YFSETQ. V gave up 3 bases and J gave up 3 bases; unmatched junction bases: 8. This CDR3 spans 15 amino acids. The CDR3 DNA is TGCGCCAGCAGCTCCACAGGGGATCGGGACACTGAAGCTTTCTTT. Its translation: CASSSTGDRDTEAFF.

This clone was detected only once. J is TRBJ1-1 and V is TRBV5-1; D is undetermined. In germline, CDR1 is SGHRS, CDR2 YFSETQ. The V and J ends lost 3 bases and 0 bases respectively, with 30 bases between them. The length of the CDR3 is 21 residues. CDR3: CASSSRGFGISKGTMNTEAFF. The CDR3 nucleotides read TGCGCCAGCAGCTCCCGGGGTTTCGGTATATCGAAAGGTACTATGAACACTGAAGCTTTCTTT.

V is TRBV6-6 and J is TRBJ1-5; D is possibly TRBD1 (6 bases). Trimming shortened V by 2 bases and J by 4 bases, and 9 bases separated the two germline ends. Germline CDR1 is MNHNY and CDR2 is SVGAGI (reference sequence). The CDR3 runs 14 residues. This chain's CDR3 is CASSYGQYNQPQHF. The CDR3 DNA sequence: TGTGCCAGCAGTTACGGACAGTATAATCAGCCCCAGCATTTT.

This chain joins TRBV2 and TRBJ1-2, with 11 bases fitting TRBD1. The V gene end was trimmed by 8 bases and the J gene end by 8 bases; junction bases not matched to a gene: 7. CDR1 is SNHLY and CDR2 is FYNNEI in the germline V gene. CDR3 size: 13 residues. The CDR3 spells CASPIGTGGGYTF. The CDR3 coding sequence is TGTGCCAGCCCGATCGGGACAGGGGGAGGCTACACCTTC.

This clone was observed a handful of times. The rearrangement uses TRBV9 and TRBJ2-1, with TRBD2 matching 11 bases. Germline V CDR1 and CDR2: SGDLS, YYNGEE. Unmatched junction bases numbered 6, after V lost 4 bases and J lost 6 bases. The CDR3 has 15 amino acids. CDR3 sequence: CASSIRLAGINEQFF. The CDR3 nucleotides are TGTGCCAGCAGCATTAGACTAGCGGGGATCAATGAGCAGTTCTTC. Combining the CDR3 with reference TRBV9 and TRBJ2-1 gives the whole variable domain DSGVTQTPKHLITATGQRVTLRCSPRSGDLSVYWYQQSLDQGLQFLIQYYNGEERAKGNILERFSAQQFPDLHSELNLSSLELGDSALYFCASSIRLAGINEQFFGPGTRLTVL.